This passage covers 12 T cell receptor beta chains from one sample sequenced in a study of T cell responses to AZD1222 COVID-19 vaccine. Measured with immunoSEQ multiplex PCR; TCRdb has only the in-frame clones, and not every one. The sample holds under 130,000 clones; about 90% are singletons and the top ten take 4% to 5.5%. This material consisted of peripheral blood, taken on day 0 of AZD1222 vaccination. Receptors were obtained from an adult in good health.

The chain employs TRBV5-1 and TRBJ1-1; 7 bases agree with TRBD1. CDR3 length: 14 amino acids. Losses at the gene ends were 0 bases for V and 5 bases for J; bases not matched to a gene: 4. Germline loops: CDR1 SGHRS, CDR2 YFSETQ. CDR3 DNA sequence: TGCGCCAGCAGCTTGGAACAGGGGAGAACTGAAGCTTTCTTT. Protein product: CASSLEQGRTEAFF. Using reference TRBV5-1 and TRBJ1-1 for the parts outside the CDR3, the full variable domain is KAGVTQTPRYLIKTRGQQVTLSCSPISGHRSVSWYQQTPGQGLQFLFEYFSETQRNKGNFPGRFSGRQFSNSRSEMNVSTLELGDSALYLCASSLEQGRTEAFFGQGTRLTVV.

The chain employs TRBV9 and TRBJ1-2; D perhaps matches TRBD1 (6 bases). CDR1 SGDLS and CDR2 YYNGEE come from the germline V gene. V was pared by 0 bases and J by 3 bases, with 9 bases between. The CDR3 covers 14 residues. CDR3 residues: CASSVAAGDYGYTF. For the CDR3, the DNA is TGTGCCAGCAGCGTAGCGGCAGGGGACTATGGCTACACCTTC.

The chain has TRBV5-8 and TRBJ2-1; 7 bases are a match to TRBD2. The V gene's germline CDR1 is SGHTS and CDR2 YDEGEE. The ends lost 9 bases at V and 5 bases at J; junction bases unmatched: 11. This CDR3 region has 14 residues. The chain's CDR3 is CATQGLAENNEQFF. The CDR3 coding sequence is TGTGCCACCCAGGGCCTAGCGGAAAACAATGAGCAGTTCTTC.

The J gene is TRBJ1-2, the V gene TRBV5-4; a possible D gene is TRBD1 (6 bases). The CDR3 runs 13 residues. Trimming removed 4 bases at V and 5 bases at J, with 12 bases between. Germline V gene lookup returns CDR1 SGHNT and CDR2 YYREEE (reference sequence). CDR3 in amino acids: CASSPAGVYGYTF. The CDR3 DNA reads TGTGCCAGCAGCCCAGCAGGGGTTTATGGCTACACCTTC.

V is TRBV14 and J is TRBJ2-7, with 8 bases that match TRBD1. CDR3 length: 15 residues. Per germline, CDR1 SGHDN and CDR2 FVKESK. V shed 8 bases, J shed 6 bases, and the junction held 15 bases outside the gene matches. CDR3 sequence reads: CASQVGAGGFGEQYF. The CDR3 bases are TGTGCCAGCCAGGTGGGGGCAGGGGGCTTTGGCGAGCAGTACTTC.

The J gene is TRBJ1-2, the V gene TRBV6-6; D uncertain. The V gene lost 6 bases and the J gene lost 0 bases, with 11 bases spanning the gap. In germline, CDR1 is MNHNY, CDR2 SVGAGI (reference sequence). The CDR3 totals 14 residues. The CDR3 DNA reads TGTGCCAGCAGCCGGGAAAAAGCTAACTATGGCTACACCTTC. Encoded protein: CASSREKANYGYTF.

Concerning this clone: Germline and junction disagree at one end, which may indicate a read error. This sequence joins TRBV7-8 and TRBJ2-3, with 7 bases fitting TRBD1. The CDR3 is made up of 15 amino acids. CDR1 is SGHVS and CDR2 is FQNEAQ in the germline V gene. CDR3 loop: CASSSGTASTDMQYF. CDR3 bases: TGTGCCAGCAGCTCCGGGACAGCGAGCACAGATATGCAGTATTTT.

The chain couples TRBV10-3 to TRBJ2-1; D may be TRBD1 or TRBD2 (5 bases each). CDR3 length: 16 amino acids. Looked up from germline, CDR1 is ENHRY and CDR2 is SYGVKD. V lost 4 bases and J 5 bases, leaving 18 bases between the germline ends. As DNA, the CDR3 is TGTGCCATCAGTGGGGGGTTAGGGGTATGGGACAATGAGCAGTTCTTC. Its translation is CAISGGLGVWDNEQFF.

In its sample, this clone was seen a few times. The chain recombines TRBV7-2 with TRBJ2-5; no clear D gene. Germline loops: CDR1 SGHTA, CDR2 FQGNSA. The V end was cut by 5 bases, the J end by 4 bases, with 17 bases between. The CDR3 loop spans 15 amino acids. CDR3 nucleotide sequence: TGTGCCAGCAGCCTCATCCCGACCCTGGGAGAGACCCAGTACTTC. This gives the protein CASSLIPTLGETQYF.

This clone is a singleton in its sample. As DNA, the CDR3 is TGTGCCAGCAGCTTAGTGTTTGGGGGCAGCAGGTATGGCTACACCTTC. Encoded protein: CASSLVFGGSRYGYTF. The chain uses TRBV13 and TRBJ1-2, with TRBD1 as a possible D gene (6 bases). The CDR3 covers 16 residues. Germline V gives CDR1 PRHDT, CDR2 FYEKMQ (reference sequence). V was shortened by 1 base and J by 5 bases, with 17 bases between the two germline ends. The whole variable domain, remainder taken from reference TRBV13 and TRBJ1-2, is AAGVIQSPRHLIKEKRETATLKCYPIPRHDTVYWYQQGPGQDPQFLISFYEKMQSDKGSIPDRFSAQQFSDYHSELNMSSLELGDSALYFCASSLVFGGSRYGYTFGSGTRLTVV.

This chain uses TRBV5-6 with TRBJ2-2, with D possibly TRBD1 on 5 matching bases. Germline CDR1 is SGHDT and CDR2 is YYEEEE. CDR3 size: 15 residues. Trimming stripped 4 bases from V and 8 bases from J, with 18 bases between. This chain's CDR3 is CASSPRTYRNGELFF. DNA for the CDR3: TGTGCCAGCAGCCCGCGGACATACCGGAATGGGGAGCTGTTTTTT.

DNA for the CDR3: TGTGCCAGCAGTTGGACAGTCTACGAGCAGTACTTC. Protein: CASSWTVYEQYF. The chain joins TRBV12-3 or TRBV12-4 to TRBJ2-7, with a weak D call TRBD1 (6 bases). This CDR3 is built from 12 residues. Trimming removed 4 bases from V and 3 bases from J, with 7 bases in between.